The 18 T cell receptor beta chains below come from one sample, sequenced in a study of brain metastases from non-small cell lung cancer. Libraries were prepared by immunoSEQ multiplex PCR; TCRdb keeps only in-frame clonotypes and omits some of them. This table holds about 1,800 clones, 84% found once. Sequencing was carried out using primary lung tumor tissue. These receptor sequences come from a donor at least 40 years old with non-small cell lung cancer.

CDR3 bases: TGTGCCAGCAGCTTGAGACCGACAGGGACTGGAAACACCATATATTTT. It translates to CASSLRPTGTGNTIYF. V gene TRBV5-6 combines with J gene TRBJ1-3; 7 nucleotides match TRBD1. V was pared by 1 base and J by 2 bases, with 6 bases of the junction left unmatched. The CDR3 runs 16 residues. Germline lookup yields CDR1 SGHDT and CDR2 YYEEEE.

This sequence joins TRBV3-1 (or the pseudogene TRBV3-2) and TRBJ2-7, with D unclear. V lost 2 bases to trimming and J lost 0 bases, with 14 bases between them. The CDR3 contains 16 residues. CDR1 is LGHDT, CDR2 YNNKEL, per germline (reference sequence). CDR3 coding DNA: TGTGCCAGCAGCCAATTATGGTTCCTAAGCTCCTACGAGCAGTACTTC. It yields the protein CASSQLWFLSSYEQYF.

J is TRBJ2-7 and V is TRBV2, with D tentatively TRBD1 (6 bases). Germline assignment: CDR1 SNHLY and CDR2 FYNNEI. Trimming shortened V by 3 bases and J by 4 bases, and 16 bases separated the two germline ends. The CDR3 is 15 residues long. In DNA form, the CDR3 reads TGTGCCAGCAGTGACCCTGGGACACGGGAATACGAGCAGTACTTC. Amino acid sequence: CASSDPGTREYEQYF.

The V call is TRBV6-4, the J call TRBJ2-3, with a possible D match to TRBD2 (6 bases). This CDR3 spans 14 amino acids. Germline V gene sequence: CDR1 MRHNA, CDR2 SNTAGT. The V end was cut by 5 bases, the J end by 2 bases, with 11 bases between. The DNA for the CDR3 is TGTGCCAGCAGTCGAACGGGGGTCACAGATACGCAGTATTTT. It translates to CASSRTGVTDTQYF.

This chain links TRBV12-3 or TRBV12-4 with TRBJ1-3; the D is unclear. With 7 bases removed from V and 4 bases from J, the gap between germline ends came to 11 bases. The CDR3 has 13 residues. The CDR3 spells CASTLNAGNTIYF. The CDR3 DNA is TGTGCCAGCACCTTAAACGCCGGAAACACCATATATTTT.

J is TRBJ2-3 and V is TRBV5-1; a weak D match, TRBD2 (5 bases). The V gene lost 5 bases and the J gene lost 4 bases, with 11 bases spanning the gap. The V gene's germline CDR1 is SGHRS and CDR2 YFSETQ. The CDR3 length is 13 residues. The CDR3 DNA follows: TGCGCCAGCAGACTAGAAAATGCAGATACGCAGTATTTT. Encoded protein: CASRLENADTQYF.

A note on this clone: One junction end disagrees with the germline gene, perhaps due to a read error. CDR3 DNA sequence: TGTGCCAACAGCCAAGAAAGGCCGGGGTACACCGGGGAGCTGTTTTTT. Translating gives CANSQERPGYTGELFF. The genes are TRBV4-2 and TRBJ2-2; possible D gene TRBD2, 5 bases. CDR1 LGHNA and CDR2 YNFKEQ come from the germline V gene. The CDR3 runs to 16 residues.

This clone was seen just once. The chain links TRBV7-2 to TRBJ2-7; either TRBD1 or TRBD2 may supply D (6 bases each). Trimming left V 3 bases short and J 0 bases short, with 12 bases between. Looked up from germline, CDR1 is SGHTA and CDR2 is FQGNSA. The CDR3 extends over 15 amino acids. For the CDR3, the DNA is TGTGCCAGCAGCTTGCCGGGGGCTCGCTCCTACGAGCAGTACTTC. Translating it yields CASSLPGARSYEQYF. The full variable domain, in which reference TRBV7-2 and TRBJ2-7 provide the parts outside the CDR3, is GAGVSQSPSNKVTEKGKDVELRCDPISGHTALYWYRQSLGQGLEFLIYFQGNSAPDKSGLPSDRFSAERTGGSVSTLTIQRTQQEDSAVYLCASSLPGARSYEQYFGPGTRLTVT.

For this clone: At one end the junction does not follow the germline gene, possibly because of a read error. The chain combines TRBV5-1 with TRBJ2-1, with TRBD2 matching over 9 bases. The CDR3 sequence is 14 residues long. CDR1 and CDR2 (germline): SGHRS, YFSETQ. For the CDR3, the DNA is TGCGCCAGCACTCCAGCGGGGGGCTACAATAAGCAGTTCTTC. The encoded protein is CASTPAGGYNKQFF.

This clone was recorded once. This chain links TRBV13 with TRBJ2-7, with D unresolved. Germline V gene sequence: CDR1 PRHDT, CDR2 FYEKMQ (reference sequence). The length of the CDR3 is 15 residues. V lost 0 bases, J lost 0 bases, and 9 bases lay in between. The CDR3 is CASSLGLPGSYEQYF. The CDR3, as DNA: TGTGCCAGCAGCTTAGGCCTACCCGGCTCCTACGAGCAGTACTTC. Full variable domain (rest looked up from reference TRBV13 and TRBJ2-7): AAGVIQSPRHLIKEKRETATLKCYPIPRHDTVYWYQQGPGQDPQFLISFYEKMQSDKGSIPDRFSAQQFSDYHSELNMSSLELGDSALYFCASSLGLPGSYEQYFGPGTRLTVT.

By share of the sample, this clone is hyperexpanded. The chain has TRBV5-6 and TRBJ2-2, with D uncertain. Per germline, CDR1 SGHDT and CDR2 YYEEEE. V was shortened by 0 bases and J by 8 bases, with 5 bases between the two germline ends. CDR3 length: 12 residues. CDR3 sequence reads: CASSLEKGELFF. CDR3 DNA sequence: TGTGCCAGCAGCTTGGAGAAAGGGGAGCTGTTTTTT. The whole variable domain, filled in from reference TRBV5-6 and TRBJ2-2, reads DAGVTQSPTHLIKTRGQQVTLRCSPKSGHDTVSWYQQALGQGPQFIFQYYEEEERQRGNFPDRFSGHQFPNYSSELNVNALLLGDSALYLCASSLEKGELFFGEGSRLTVL.

CDR3 nucleotides: TGTGCCAGCAGTTACGGAGGACAGTCCCATCAGCCCCAGCATTTT. Residues: CASSYGGQSHQPQHF. The V and J genes are TRBV6-5 and TRBJ1-5, with TRBD1 as a possible D gene (6 bases). Trimming shortened V by 2 bases and J by 5 bases, and 13 bases separated the two germline ends. Germline V gives CDR1 MNHEY, CDR2 SVGAGI. The CDR3 totals 15 residues.

V gene TRBV18 combines with J gene TRBJ2-2; D remains unclear. The CDR3 extends over 15 amino acids. Trimming stripped 6 bases from V and 0 bases from J, with 11 bases between. CDR1 and CDR2 from the germline V gene are KGHSH and LQKENI. The CDR3 DNA reads TGTGCCAGCTCCGCTATAGACTCGAACACCGGGGAGCTGTTTTTT. Protein sequence: CASSAIDSNTGELFF.

The chain combines TRBV6-5 with TRBJ2-1; 7 nucleotides align to TRBD1. The CDR3 runs 14 residues. Germline CDR1 MNHEY, CDR2 SVGAGI. The trim removed 6 bases at V and 6 bases at J, leaving 8 bases unmatched. The CDR3 reads CASRRLSGGNEQFF. In DNA form, the CDR3 reads TGTGCCAGCAGACGCCTTTCAGGGGGCAATGAGCAGTTCTTC.

The gene calls are TRBV7-2 and TRBJ2-1; 11 bases fit TRBD2. Losses at the gene ends were 4 bases for V and 14 bases for J; bases not matched to a gene: 13. CDR1 is SGHTA and CDR2 is FQGNSA in the germline V gene. This CDR3 has 15 amino acids. The CDR3 reads CASSSIAGGPMEEFF. CDR3 nucleotides: TGTGCCAGCAGCTCTATAGCGGGGGGGCCCATGGAGGAGTTCTTC.

This chain uses TRBV18 with TRBJ1-1; 7 nucleotides agree with TRBD1. Germline V CDR1 and CDR2: KGHSH, LQKENI. V lost 5 bases to trimming and J lost 0 bases; unmatched junction nucleotides: 3. This CDR3 comprises 14 residues. This chain's CDR3 is CASSEGQMNTEAFF. In nucleotides, the CDR3 is TGTGCCAGCTCAGAGGGACAGATGAACACTGAAGCTTTCTTT.

The chain uses TRBV11-3 and TRBJ2-3; D is possibly TRBD1 (6 bases). CDR1 and CDR2 (germline): SGHNT, YENEEA. V gave up 3 bases and J gave up 2 bases, with 9 bases separating them. CDR3 length: 14 amino acids. CDR3 DNA sequence: TGTGCCAGCAGCTTGGGGGCTCCCACAGATACGCAGTATTTT. It codes for CASSLGAPTDTQYF.

This chain uses TRBV5-8 with TRBJ1-1; D unresolved. This CDR3 has 11 amino acids. V was trimmed by 2 bases and J by 8 bases, leaving 7 bases between them. Germline CDR1 reads SGHTS; CDR2 reads YDEGEE. CDR3 DNA sequence: TGTGCCAGCAGCTTCGGATGGGAAGCTTTCTTT. This gives the protein CASSFGWEAFF.